This T cell receptor (beta chain) was sequenced during a study of read filtering for tumor transcriptome and immune sequencing. The library was built from approximately 400 ng RNA with molecular barcoded adaptors for alpha/delta and beta/gamma chains. TCRdb processed the reads anew with MiXCR; each CDR3 protein has one entry. The table lists under 40,000 distinct CDR3 sequences, 14% of them singletons. The CDR3 extends over 14 amino acids. The V and J ends lost 3 bases and 7 bases respectively, with 15 bases between them. CDR1 is MGHRA, CDR2 YSYEKL, per germline. The gene calls are TRBV4-1 and TRBJ2-5, with D tentatively TRBD1 (6 bases). Specimen: a population of CD138-negative cells sorted from bone marrow. The sequence derives from a donor at least 40 years old with multiple myeloma. The CDR3 DNA is TGCGCCAGCAGCCAGACAGGTGGTTTCGGGACCCAGTACTTC. Encoded protein: CASSQTGGFGTQYF.